This TCR beta chain came from a study of technical replicates of blood from a handful of donors. Data came from immunoSEQ multiplex PCR; TCRdb stores just in-frame clones and leaves some out. This sample has approximately 90,000 clones, with 95% found just once. The sample consisted of T cells isolated from PBMCs. This TCR derives from a human donor in good health.

The CDR3 is CASSLRQGFREQYF. CDR3 DNA: TGTGCCAGCAGTCTCAGACAGGGTTTCCGCGAGCAGTACTTC. V and J are TRBV27 and TRBJ2-7; TRBD1 agrees at 7 bases. Losses at the gene ends were 5 bases for V and 6 bases for J; bases not matched to a gene: 10. CDR1 and CDR2 (germline): MNHEY, SMNVEV (reference sequence). CDR3 length: 14 residues.